This T cell receptor (beta chain) is from a study of control samples from healthy donors and cancer patients. Here immunoSEQ multiplex PCR was the method, and the copy in TCRdb shows in-frame clones only, minus some. Among tens of thousands of clones listed, around nine tenths were seen once. This receptor was obtained from a woman in her thirties or forties with lung cancer. The sample comprised PBMCs.

In DNA, the CDR3 is TGTGCCACCAGTGATTTACGGCAGGGGGTAGATTGCAATCAGCCCCAGCATTTT. This gives the protein CATSDLRQGVDCNQPQHF. The chain combines TRBV24-1 with TRBJ1-5; TRBD1 agrees at 7 bases. CDR1 and CDR2 from the germline V gene are KGHDR and SFDVKD. This CDR3 has 18 amino acids. V lost 1 base to trimming and J lost 2 bases; unmatched junction nucleotides: 10.